This is a list of T cell receptor beta chains from one sample in a study of blood T cell repertoires in COVID-19. Using immunoSEQ multiplex PCR, the repertoire was profiled, and TCRdb retains in-frame clones only, with some absent. The table has 80,000 to 95,000 clones, roughly 86% seen once. The material sequenced was peripheral blood. These receptors were taken from a woman aged 80 or older in a cohort sampled during active or convalescent COVID-19. CDR3s include the opening cysteine and the closing phenylalanine or tryptophan. The order of the fields is V gene, J gene, CDR3 length, CDR3 protein.

>TRBV6-2/TRBV6-3|TRBJ2-2|14
CASSYWRREGELFF
>TRBV7-3|TRBJ1-2|14
CASSPTGPLYGYTF
>TRBV2|TRBJ2-6|17
CASSEQGATSGANVLTF
>TRBV10-1|TRBJ2-7|11
CASSYRGEQYF
>TRBV5-6|TRBJ1-1|12
CASSLYRENAFF
>TRBV3-1/TRBV3-2|TRBJ2-3|13
CASSNPGTDTQYF
>TRBV9|TRBJ1-1|14
CASSVVGGAGEAFF
>TRBV5-4|TRBJ1-6|15
CASSLRQGVSSPLHF
>TRBV27|TRBJ1-4|14
CASSFAGTNEKLFF
>TRBV27|TRBJ2-7|13
CASSIQGAYEQYF
>TRBV10-3|TRBJ1-1|14
CAISRDRGSTEAFF
>TRBV7-6|TRBJ2-3|16
CASSPTSGSSTDTQYF
>TRBV3-1/TRBV3-2|TRBJ2-3|15
CASSQILGSLDTQYF
>TRBV4-1|TRBJ1-1|16
CASSTSPVRGYTEAFF
>TRBV23-1|TRBJ2-3|14
CATPPSGSANTQYF
>TRBV19|TRBJ1-5|13
CASAGQRNQPQHF
>TRBV10-3|TRBJ1-1|16
CAISEGTGLSWTEAFF
>TRBV18|TRBJ2-2|14
CASSSGTGPRELFF
>TRBV3-1/TRBV3-2|TRBJ1-4|17
CASSQRITRSANEKLFF
>TRBV18|TRBJ2-2|15
CASSPPSQGPGELFF
>TRBV18|TRBJ2-1|11
CASSPEGEQFF
>TRBV5-4|TRBJ2-5|13
CASSPRGQETQYF
>TRBV12-3/TRBV12-4|TRBJ1-3|13
CASRFESGNTIYF
>TRBV11-2|TRBJ2-2|14
CASSLDPGAGELFF
>TRBV5-1|TRBJ1-1|15
CASSPEGGQGTEAFF
>TRBV5-5|TRBJ1-6|14
CASSLEQGSSPLHF
>TRBV12-3/TRBV12-4|TRBJ2-1|13
CASSPGAYNEQFF
>TRBV5-5|TRBJ2-7|12
CASSFSGREQYF
>TRBV7-8|TRBJ1-5|13
CASSRGNNQPQHF
>TRBV5-4|TRBJ1-6|18
CASSPGTGPQLYNSPLHF
>TRBV28|TRBJ1-2|12
CASKLVNYGYTF
>TRBV20-1|TRBJ2-7|12
CSASPLIYEQYF
>TRBV5-4|TRBJ2-3|12
CASSLRGATQYF